Sequencing of this TCR beta chain was carried out in a study of blood T cell repertoires in COVID-19. Background on the study: There were acute and convalescent COVID-19 samples, and they came from the United States, Italy and Spain. Sample material is recorded as cDNA or gDNA derived from T cells, B-cell-depleted T cells, or PBMCs.

The repertoire was sequenced with immunoSEQ multiplex PCR; TCRdb's copy has only in-frame clones and lacks some. The sample shows roughly 150,000 clones, over 75% of them seen only once. Trimming cost V 5 bases and J 0 bases, with 15 bases left between them. CDR3 length: 16 residues. CDR1 is SGHAT, CDR2 FQDESV, per germline (reference sequence). V gene TRBV11-1 combines with J gene TRBJ2-3; the D is unclear. The sequence came from a woman aged 40-49 years with acute or convalescent COVID-19. Sequences were obtained from peripheral blood. Here the CDR3 DNA reads TGTGCCAGCAGCCCAACGGGTCAGAGCAGCACAGATACGCAGTATTTT. Protein: CASSPTGQSSTDTQYF.